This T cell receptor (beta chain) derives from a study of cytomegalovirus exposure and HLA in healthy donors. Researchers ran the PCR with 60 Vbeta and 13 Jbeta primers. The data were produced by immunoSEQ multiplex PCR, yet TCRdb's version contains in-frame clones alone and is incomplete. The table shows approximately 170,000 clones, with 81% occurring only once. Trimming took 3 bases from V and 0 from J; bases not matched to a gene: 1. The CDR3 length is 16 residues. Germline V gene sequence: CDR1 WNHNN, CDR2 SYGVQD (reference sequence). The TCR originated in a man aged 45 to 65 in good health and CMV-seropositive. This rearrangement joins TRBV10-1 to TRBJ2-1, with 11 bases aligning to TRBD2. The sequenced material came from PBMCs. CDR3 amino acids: CASSELAGVSYNEQFF. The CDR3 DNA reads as TGCGCCAGCAGTGAACTAGCGGGGGTCTCCTACAATGAGCAGTTCTTC.